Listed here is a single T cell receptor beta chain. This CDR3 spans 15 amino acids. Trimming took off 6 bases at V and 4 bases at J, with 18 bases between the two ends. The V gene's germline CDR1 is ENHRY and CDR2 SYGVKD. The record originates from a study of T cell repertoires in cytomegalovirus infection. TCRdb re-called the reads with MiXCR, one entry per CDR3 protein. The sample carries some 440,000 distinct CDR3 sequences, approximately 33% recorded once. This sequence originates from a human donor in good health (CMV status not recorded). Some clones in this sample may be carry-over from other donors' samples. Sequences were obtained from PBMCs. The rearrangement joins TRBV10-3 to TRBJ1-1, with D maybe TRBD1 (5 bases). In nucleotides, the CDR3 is TGTGCCATCAGGGGGACCGATTCTGTCGGCACTGAAGCTTTCTTT. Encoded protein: CAIRGTDSVGTEAFF.